This TCR beta chain was captured by sequencing in a study of T cells in Graves' hyperthyroidism and ophthalmopathy. RNA transcripts yielded amplified TCR beta CDR3 regions. An initial round of RT-PCR targeting the TCR CDR3 relied on the HTBI primer set. TCRdb ran MiXCR on the multiplex PCR reads and lists one entry per CDR3 protein. In the table there are a few hundred thousand distinct CDR3 sequences, roughly 14% of which are singletons. This clonotype has more than one count but fewer than ten. V shed 0 bases, J shed 7 bases, and the junction held 4 bases outside the gene matches. There are 14 residues in the CDR3. Looked up from germline, CDR1 is SGHRS and CDR2 is YFSETQ.

The sample was blood. V and J are TRBV5-1 and TRBJ2-1, with 7 bases that match TRBD2. The origin of this receptor is a woman aged 30 to 39 with Graves' hyperthyroidism that later progressed to Graves' ophthalmopathy. CDR3 DNA: TGCGCCAGCAGCTTGGATTTTAGCGGGAATGAGCAGTTCTTC. Residues: CASSLDFSGNEQFF.